There are many counts of the clone carrying this TCR beta chain. TCRdb reprocessed the 5' RACE reads via MiXCR and lists one record per CDR3 protein. The sample holds 150,000 to 200,000 distinct CDR3 sequences, 15% to 20% seen once. These data are taken from a study of CD8 T cells in ankylosing spondylitis. J was trimmed by 6 bases and V by 5 bases; bases with no gene match: 5. Germline V lookup: CDR1 SQVTM, CDR2 ANQGSEA. This CDR3 spans 13 amino acids. This receptor was identified in a male donor between 5 and 29 years old with ankylosing spondylitis or in good health (not recorded which). Sequenced material: blood, either unsorted or a sorted T cell fraction (not recorded which). This chain connects TRBV29-1 to TRBJ2-1; 9 positions agree with TRBD2. The CDR3 spells CSVSGRLLNEQFF. The DNA of the CDR3 is TGCAGCGTTAGCGGGAGGTTACTCAATGAGCAGTTCTTC.